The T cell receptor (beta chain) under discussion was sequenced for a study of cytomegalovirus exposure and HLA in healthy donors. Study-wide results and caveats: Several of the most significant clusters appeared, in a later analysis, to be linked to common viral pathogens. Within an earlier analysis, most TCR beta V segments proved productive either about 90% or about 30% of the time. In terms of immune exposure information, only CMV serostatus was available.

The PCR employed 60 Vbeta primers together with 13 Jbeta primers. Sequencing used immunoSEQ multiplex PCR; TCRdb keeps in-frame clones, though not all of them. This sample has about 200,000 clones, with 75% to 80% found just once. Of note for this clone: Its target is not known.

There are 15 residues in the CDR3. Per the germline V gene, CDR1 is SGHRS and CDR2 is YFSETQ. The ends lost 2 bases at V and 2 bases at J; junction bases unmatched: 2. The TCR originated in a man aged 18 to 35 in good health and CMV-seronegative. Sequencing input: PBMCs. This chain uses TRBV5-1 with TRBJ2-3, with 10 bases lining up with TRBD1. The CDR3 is CASSLGTGDTDTQYF. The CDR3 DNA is TGCGCCAGCAGCTTAGGGACAGGGGACACAGATACGCAGTATTTT. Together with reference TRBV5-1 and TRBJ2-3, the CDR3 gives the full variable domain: KAGVTQTPRYLIKTRGQQVTLSCSPISGHRSVSWYQQTPGQGLQFLFEYFSETQRNKGNFPGRFSGRQFSNSRSEMNVSTLELGDSALYLCASSLGTGDTDTQYFGPGTRLTVL.